The 21 T cell receptor beta chains below all came from one sample that was sequenced in a study of cytomegalovirus exposure and HLA in healthy donors (dated by TCRdb to between 2016 and 2019). To prepare the library, the immunoSEQ multiplex PCR assay was applied. For the multiplex PCR, a mixture combining 60 forward primers for TCR Vbeta segments and 13 reverse primers for TCR Jbeta segments was used. TCRdb carries this immuneACCESS record with in-frame sequences only. Its versions omit some clonotypes, under half of them owing to an unresolved V gene in the studies checked, with the rest unexplained. The sample data list 170,000 or so clones, and about 80% of these were observed just once. About 0.72% of the sample comes from the top ten. Material: PBMCs. Source of these receptors: a woman in her 40s in good health and CMV-seronegative.

V gene TRBV5-4 combines with J gene TRBJ2-2; TRBD2 aligns across 7 bases. V gave up 4 bases and J gave up 1 base; unmatched junction bases: 4. This CDR3 contains 15 residues. The V gene's germline CDR1 is SGHNT and CDR2 YYREEE (reference sequence). For the CDR3, the DNA is TGTGCCAGCAGCGGGGACTACCAGAACACCGGGGAGCTGTTTTTT. This codes for CASSGDYQNTGELFF. The whole variable domain, filled in from reference TRBV5-4 and TRBJ2-2, reads ETGVTQSPTHLIKTRGQQVTLRCSSQSGHNTVSWYQQALGQGPQFIFQYYREEENGRGNFPPRFSGLQFPNYSSELNVNALELDDSALYLCASSGDYQNTGELFFGEGSRLTVL.

V gene TRBV18 combines with J gene TRBJ2-7; the D gene is possibly TRBD1 (5 bases). The CDR3 runs to 16 residues. Trimming cost V 1 base and J 2 bases, with 15 bases left between them. CDR1 and CDR2 (germline): KGHSH, LQKENI. Here the CDR3 reads CASSPQGWTNTYEQYF. In nucleotides, the CDR3 is TGTGCCAGCTCACCACAGGGGTGGACAAACACCTACGAGCAGTACTTC.

This clone was observed once. The V and J genes are TRBV5-1 and TRBJ2-2, with 7 nucleotides matching TRBD2. The CDR3 is 16 amino acids. The germline V gene encodes CDR1 SGHRS and CDR2 YFSETQ. V lost 2 bases, J lost 2 bases, and 6 bases stayed unmatched. CDR3 bases: TGCGCCAGCAGCTTTAACGCGGGAGTCAACACCGGGGAGCTGTTTTTT. Protein product: CASSFNAGVNTGELFF.

The chain is built from TRBV5-6 and TRBJ2-7; 8 bases fit TRBD1. Per germline, CDR1 SGHDT and CDR2 YYEEEE. The CDR3 has 14 residues. Losses at the gene ends were 5 bases for V and 1 base for J; bases not matched to a gene: 5. Here the CDR3 reads CASSSRTGSYEQYF. The CDR3, as DNA: TGTGCCAGCAGTTCCAGGACAGGGTCCTACGAGCAGTACTTC.

This clone was recorded a few times. This sequence joins TRBV5-1 and TRBJ1-3; 8 nucleotides agree with TRBD1. In germline, CDR1 is SGHRS, CDR2 YFSETQ. The CDR3 is 14 residues long. Unmatched junction bases numbered 7, after V lost 3 bases and J lost 8 bases. CDR3 DNA: TGCGCCAGCAGCTCAGGACAGGGCGTAGACACCATATATTTT. It encodes CASSSGQGVDTIYF.

The chain couples TRBV9 to TRBJ2-5; D ambiguous. The V gene lost 4 bases and the J gene lost 7 bases, with 20 bases spanning the gap. There are 15 residues in the CDR3. From germline, CDR1 is SGDLS and CDR2 YYNGEE. The CDR3 sequence is CASSPIVSPGGTQYF. DNA of the CDR3: TGTGCCAGCAGCCCTATTGTGTCCCCCGGTGGGACCCAGTACTTC.

This clone was counted between two and nine times. The V gene is TRBV6-6, the J gene TRBJ1-5, with 7 bases aligning to TRBD1. The CDR3 has 14 residues. With 7 bases clipped from V and 5 bases from J, the junction kept 8 bases outside the gene matches. The germline V gene encodes CDR1 MNHNY and CDR2 SVGAGI (reference sequence). The CDR3 DNA follows: TGTGCCAGCACCCTCAGGGGGACTTATCAGCCCCAGCATTTT. As protein: CASTLRGTYQPQHF.

This clone was counted only a few times. The gene calls are TRBV5-1 and TRBJ2-1; 8 bases align to TRBD2. There are 15 residues in the CDR3. Trimming took 4 bases from V and 7 from J; bases not matched to a gene: 10. The germline V gene encodes CDR1 SGHRS and CDR2 YFSETQ. The chain's CDR3 is CASSPRGGIGNEQFF. The CDR3 DNA reads as TGCGCCAGCAGCCCCCGGGGGGGAATCGGAAATGAGCAGTTCTTC.

This chain joins TRBV4-3 and TRBJ1-5; D gene uncertain. V lost 0 bases to trimming and J lost 6 bases, with 9 bases between them. The CDR3 spans 14 residues. Germline lookup yields CDR1 LGHNA and CDR2 YSLEER. The CDR3 DNA reads as TGCGCCAGCAGCCAAGATTTCGCAGGTCAGCCCCAGCATTTT. Its protein product is CASSQDFAGQPQHF.

The V call is TRBV7-9, the J call TRBJ2-1; 11 nucleotides align to TRBD2. Trimming removed 6 bases from V and 4 bases from J; junction bases left unmatched: 11. CDR3 size: 17 residues. CDR1 and CDR2 (germline): SEHNR, FQNEAQ (reference sequence). CDR3 nucleotide sequence: TGTGCCAGCAGTCCATCCCCTAGCGGGGGGTCGTACAATGAGCAGTTCTTC. It specifies CASSPSPSGGSYNEQFF.

The rearrangement joins TRBV4-1 to TRBJ1-2; no firm D call. Germline values: CDR1 MGHRA, CDR2 YSYEKL. The CDR3 has 12 residues. Trimming pared 5 bases from V and 8 bases from J, leaving 12 bases between. CDR3 bases: TGCGCCAGCAGCAACTCTCCGGGAGGCTACACCTTC. Translation gives CASSNSPGGYTF.

In this sample, this clone turned up a few times. The chain combines TRBV5-5 with TRBJ1-2; maybe TRBD1 (5 bases). This CDR3 spans 14 amino acids. Deletions cut 0 bases from V and 4 bases from J, with 10 bases between. Per the germline V gene, CDR1 is SGHKS and CDR2 is YYEKEE (reference sequence). The CDR3 nucleotides are TGTGCCAGCAGCTTGGCAGGGCTTTTCTATGGCTACACCTTC. Translation: CASSLAGLFYGYTF. Full variable domain (outside the CDR3, taken from reference TRBV5-5 and TRBJ1-2): DAGVTQSPTHLIKTRGQQVTLRCSPISGHKSVSWYQQVLGQGPQFIFQYYEKEERGRGNFPDRFSARQFPNYSSELNVNALLLGDSALYLCASSLAGLFYGYTFGSGTRLTVV.

The CDR3 DNA reads TGTGCCAGCAGCAAAGCGGCACGGCGGAAATATAGCAATCAGCCCCAGCATTTT. Translated, it gives CASSKAARRKYSNQPQHF. This chain joins TRBV21-1 and TRBJ1-5. TRBV21-1 is an annotated pseudogene. The CDR3 is 18 residues long.

This chain uses TRBV7-8 with TRBJ1-2; 7 nucleotides line up with TRBD1. The CDR3 is 14 residues long. Germline CDR1 is SGHVS and CDR2 is FQNEAQ. Trimming removed 4 bases from V and 3 bases from J; junction bases left unmatched: 5. DNA for the CDR3: TGTGCCAGCAGCTACGTGCAGGGGGACTATGGCTACACCTTC. It translates to CASSYVQGDYGYTF.

Turning to this clone: The sample has other DNA sequences that encode this CDR3 too. The chain joins TRBV5-1 to TRBJ2-3, with D unresolved. The V end lost 0 bases, the J end lost 1 base, and 9 bases lay between the germline ends. CDR1 and CDR2 from the germline V gene are SGHRS and YFSETQ. The CDR3 runs to 15 residues. The CDR3 DNA is TGCGCCAGCAGCTTGGAATTGGCCCGCACAGATACGCAGTATTTT. It specifies CASSLELARTDTQYF.

This chain connects TRBV2 to TRBJ2-7; D perhaps matches TRBD2 (7 bases). With 6 bases removed from V and 0 bases from J, the gap between germline ends came to 21 bases. The CDR3 has 17 amino acids. Germline values: CDR1 SNHLY, CDR2 FYNNEI. CDR3 DNA sequence: TGTGCCAGCAGAAAAGCCCGGGGGGACACGAGCTCCTACGAGCAGTACTTC. Protein sequence: CASRKARGDTSSYEQYF.

This chain connects TRBV4-1 to TRBJ1-6, with D perhaps matching TRBD1 (6 bases). V was shortened by 1 base and J by 4 bases, with 8 bases between the two germline ends. CDR3 length: 15 residues. Germline CDR1 and CDR2: MGHRA and YSYEKL. CDR3 DNA sequence: TGCGCCAGCAGCCAAGGGACAGCATATAATTCACCCCTCCACTTT. Protein sequence: CASSQGTAYNSPLHF.

This sequence joins TRBV4-1 and TRBJ1-5, with 7 bases that match TRBD1. V shed 4 bases, J shed 7 bases, and the junction held 4 bases outside the gene matches. CDR1 and CDR2 (germline): MGHRA, YSYEKL. The CDR3 is made up of 13 amino acids. The CDR3 loop reads CASSRQGEQPQHF. The CDR3 DNA reads as TGCGCCAGCAGCCGCCAGGGGGAGCAGCCCCAGCATTTT.

This sequence joins TRBV7-3 and TRBJ2-5, with 7 nucleotides matching TRBD2. V was pared by 0 bases and J by 5 bases, with 3 bases of the junction left unmatched. This CDR3 comprises 14 residues. The germline V gene encodes CDR1 SGHTA and CDR2 FQGTGA. CDR3 protein: CASSLTGGSETQYF. The CDR3 DNA reads as TGTGCCAGCAGCTTAACTGGCGGGAGCGAGACCCAGTACTTC.

The chain carries TRBV6-6 and TRBJ1-2; no clear D gene. CDR3 length: 12 residues. V was trimmed by 6 bases and J by 8 bases, leaving 13 bases between them. From germline, CDR1 is MNHNY and CDR2 SVGAGI (reference sequence). CDR3 loop: CASSPPREGYTF. CDR3 sequence (DNA): TGTGCCAGCAGCCCGCCTCGAGAAGGCTACACCTTC.

The V call is TRBV19, the J call TRBJ2-1; 7 bases are a match to TRBD1. CDR3 length: 14 amino acids. Per germline, CDR1 LNHDA and CDR2 SQIVND (reference sequence). The trim removed 7 bases at V and 2 bases at J, leaving 5 bases unmatched. The CDR3 DNA is TGTGCCAGTAATAGGGGGCCTGCCTACAATGAGCAGTTCTTC. It specifies CASNRGPAYNEQFF.